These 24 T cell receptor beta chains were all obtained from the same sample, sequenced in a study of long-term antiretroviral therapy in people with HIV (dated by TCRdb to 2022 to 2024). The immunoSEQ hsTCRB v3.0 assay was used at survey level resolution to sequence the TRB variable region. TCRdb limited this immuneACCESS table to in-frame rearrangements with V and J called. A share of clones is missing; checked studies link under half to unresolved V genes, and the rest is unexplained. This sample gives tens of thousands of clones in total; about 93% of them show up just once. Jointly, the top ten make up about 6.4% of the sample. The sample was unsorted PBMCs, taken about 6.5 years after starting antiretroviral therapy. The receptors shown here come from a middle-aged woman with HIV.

The CDR3 here is CASSVAGGAHGHSNQPQHF. CDR3 in DNA: TGTGCCAGCAGCGTAGCAGGAGGGGCGCACGGACATAGCAATCAGCCCCAGCATTTT. The chain uses TRBV9 and TRBJ1-5, with D perhaps matching TRBD1 (5 bases). Trimming shortened V by 0 bases and J by 0 bases, and 19 bases separated the two germline ends. The CDR3 is 19 residues long. CDR1 is SGDLS, CDR2 YYNGEE, per germline.

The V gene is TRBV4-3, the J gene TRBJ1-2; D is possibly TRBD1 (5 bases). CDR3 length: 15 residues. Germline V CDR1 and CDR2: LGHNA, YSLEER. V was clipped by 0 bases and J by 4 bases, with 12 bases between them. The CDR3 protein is CASSQDTQGGYGYTF. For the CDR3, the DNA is TGCGCCAGCAGCCAAGACACGCAGGGAGGCTATGGCTACACCTTC.

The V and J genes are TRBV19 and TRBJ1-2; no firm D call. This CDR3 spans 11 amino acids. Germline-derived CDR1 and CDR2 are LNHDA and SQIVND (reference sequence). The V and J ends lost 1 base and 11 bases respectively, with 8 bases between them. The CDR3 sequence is CASSIAQRYTF. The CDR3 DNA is TGTGCCAGTAGTATAGCACAGCGATACACCTTC.

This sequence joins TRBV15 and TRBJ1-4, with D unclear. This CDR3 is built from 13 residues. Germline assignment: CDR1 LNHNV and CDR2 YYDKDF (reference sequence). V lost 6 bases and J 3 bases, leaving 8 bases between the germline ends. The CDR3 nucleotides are TGTGCCACCAGTACCTGGCCTAATGAAAAACTGTTTTTT. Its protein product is CATSTWPNEKLFF.

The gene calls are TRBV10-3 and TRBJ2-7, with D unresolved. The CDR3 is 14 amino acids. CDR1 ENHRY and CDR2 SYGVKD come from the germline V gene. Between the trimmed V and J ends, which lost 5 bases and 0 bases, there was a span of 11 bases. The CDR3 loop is CAISIRQDSYEQYF. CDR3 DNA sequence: TGTGCCATCAGTATCCGACAAGACTCCTACGAGCAGTACTTC.

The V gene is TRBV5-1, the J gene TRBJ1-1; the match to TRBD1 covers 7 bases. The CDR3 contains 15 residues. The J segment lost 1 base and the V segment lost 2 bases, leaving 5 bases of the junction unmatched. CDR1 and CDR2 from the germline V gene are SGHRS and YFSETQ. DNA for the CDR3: TGCGCCAGCAGCTTACGGGACAGACAGAACACTGAAGCTTTCTTT. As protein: CASSLRDRQNTEAFF.

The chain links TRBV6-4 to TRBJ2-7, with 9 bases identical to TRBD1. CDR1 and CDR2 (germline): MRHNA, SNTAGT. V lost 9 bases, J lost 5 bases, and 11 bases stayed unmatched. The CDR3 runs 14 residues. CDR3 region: CARAGTGCMDEQYF. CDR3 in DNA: TGTGCCAGGGCCGGGACAGGGTGTATGGACGAGCAGTACTTC.

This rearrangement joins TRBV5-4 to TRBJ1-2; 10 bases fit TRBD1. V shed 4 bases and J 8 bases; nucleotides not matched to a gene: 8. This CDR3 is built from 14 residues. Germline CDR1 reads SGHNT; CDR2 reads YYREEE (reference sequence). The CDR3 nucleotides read TGTGCCAGCAGCCGCCGGGACAGGGGTTACGGCTACACCTTC. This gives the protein CASSRRDRGYGYTF.

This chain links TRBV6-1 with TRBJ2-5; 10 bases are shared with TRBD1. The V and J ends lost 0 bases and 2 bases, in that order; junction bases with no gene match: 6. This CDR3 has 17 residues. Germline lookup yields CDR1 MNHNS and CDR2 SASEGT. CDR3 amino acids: CASSEARGQGPQETQYF. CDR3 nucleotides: TGTGCCAGCAGTGAAGCGAGGGGACAGGGGCCTCAAGAGACCCAGTACTTC.

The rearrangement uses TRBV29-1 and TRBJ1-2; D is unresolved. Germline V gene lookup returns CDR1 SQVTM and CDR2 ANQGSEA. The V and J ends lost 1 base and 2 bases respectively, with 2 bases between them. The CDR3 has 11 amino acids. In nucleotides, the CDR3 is TGCAGCGTTGAAGGAAACTATGGCTACACCTTC. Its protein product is CSVEGNYGYTF.

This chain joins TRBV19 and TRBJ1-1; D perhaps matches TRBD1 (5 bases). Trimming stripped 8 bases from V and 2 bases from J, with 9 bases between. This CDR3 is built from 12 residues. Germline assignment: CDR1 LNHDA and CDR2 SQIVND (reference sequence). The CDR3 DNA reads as TGTGCCAGTGGTAGGGGAAACACTGAAGCTTTCTTT. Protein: CASGRGNTEAFF.

CDR3 residues: CASSPRETQYF. Written as DNA, the CDR3 is TGTGCCAGCAGCCCGCGAGAGACCCAGTACTTC. The V and J genes are TRBV7-8 and TRBJ2-5, with D hard to call. V was clipped by 5 bases and J by 4 bases, with 5 bases between them. The CDR3 is 11 residues long. Looked up from germline, CDR1 is SGHVS and CDR2 is FQNEAQ.

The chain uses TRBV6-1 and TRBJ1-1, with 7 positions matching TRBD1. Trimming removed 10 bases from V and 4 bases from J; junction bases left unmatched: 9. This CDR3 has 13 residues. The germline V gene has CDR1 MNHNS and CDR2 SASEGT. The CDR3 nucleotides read TGTGCCACCATGGGACAGCCGGGCACTGAAGCTTTCTTT. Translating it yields CATMGQPGTEAFF.

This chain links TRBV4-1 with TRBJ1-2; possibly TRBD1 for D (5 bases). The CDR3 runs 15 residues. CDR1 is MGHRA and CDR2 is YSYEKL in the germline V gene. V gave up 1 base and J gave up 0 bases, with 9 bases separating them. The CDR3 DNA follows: TGCGCCAGCAGCCAAGCAACAGGAACTAACTATGGCTACACCTTC. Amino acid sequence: CASSQATGTNYGYTF.

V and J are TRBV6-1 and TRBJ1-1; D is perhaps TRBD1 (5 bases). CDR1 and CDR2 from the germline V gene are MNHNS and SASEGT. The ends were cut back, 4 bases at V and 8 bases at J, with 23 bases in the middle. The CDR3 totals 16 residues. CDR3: CASSVQGTKLSPEAFF. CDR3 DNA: TGTGCCAGCAGTGTTCAGGGCACGAAGCTTTCCCCCGAAGCTTTCTTT.

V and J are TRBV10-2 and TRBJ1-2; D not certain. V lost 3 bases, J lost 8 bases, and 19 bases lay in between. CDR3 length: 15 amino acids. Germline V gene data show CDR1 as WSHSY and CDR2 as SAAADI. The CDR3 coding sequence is TGCGCCAGCAGTGACACCCCACGGCCAGATCCAGGCTACACCTTC. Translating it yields CASSDTPRPDPGYTF.

CDR3 sequence: CASRGGSNQPQHF. Written as DNA, the CDR3 is TGTGCCAGCAGGGGCGGCAGCAATCAGCCCCAGCATTTT. The J gene is TRBJ1-5, the V gene TRBV28, with D uncertain. Germline V gene sequence: CDR1 MDHEN, CDR2 SYDVKM. This CDR3 region has 13 residues. The ends were cut back, 6 bases at V and 1 base at J, with 7 bases in the middle.

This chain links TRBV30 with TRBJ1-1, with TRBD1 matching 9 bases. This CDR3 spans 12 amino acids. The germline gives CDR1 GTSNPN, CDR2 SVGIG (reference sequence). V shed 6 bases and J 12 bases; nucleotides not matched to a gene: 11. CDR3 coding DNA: TGTGCCTGTGGGACAGGGTTGATCGCGTCTTTCTTT. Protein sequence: CACGTGLIASFF. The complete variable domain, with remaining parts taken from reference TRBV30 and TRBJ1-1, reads SQTIHQWPATLVQPVGSPLSLECTVEGTSNPNLYWYRQAAGRGLQLLFYSVGIGQISSEVPQNLSASRPQDRQFILSSKKLLLSDSGFYLCACGTGLIASFFGQGTRLTVV.

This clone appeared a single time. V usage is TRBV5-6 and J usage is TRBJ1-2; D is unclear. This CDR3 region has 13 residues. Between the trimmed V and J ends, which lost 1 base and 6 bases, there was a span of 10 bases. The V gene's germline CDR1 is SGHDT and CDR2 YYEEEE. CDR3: CASSLTYTDGYTF. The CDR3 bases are TGTGCCAGCAGCTTGACCTATACCGATGGCTACACCTTC.

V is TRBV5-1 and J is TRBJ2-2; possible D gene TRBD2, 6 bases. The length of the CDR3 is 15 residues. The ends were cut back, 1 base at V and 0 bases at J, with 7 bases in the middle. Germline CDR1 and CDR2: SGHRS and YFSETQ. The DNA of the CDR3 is TGCGCCAGCAGCTTGCGGGAGCCGAACACCGGGGAGCTGTTTTTT. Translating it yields CASSLREPNTGELFF.

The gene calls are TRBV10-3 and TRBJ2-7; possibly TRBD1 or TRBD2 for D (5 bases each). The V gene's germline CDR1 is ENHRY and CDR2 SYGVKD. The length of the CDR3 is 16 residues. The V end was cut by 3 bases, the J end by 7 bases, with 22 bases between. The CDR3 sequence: CAISDRLGTYSQEQYF. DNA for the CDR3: TGTGCCATCAGTGATAGGCTTGGGACGTACAGCCAAGAGCAGTACTTC.

The CDR3 is CASSQDRRGISNQPQHF. CDR3 in DNA: TGCGCCAGCAGTCAAGACCGTCGGGGGATTAGCAATCAGCCCCAGCATTTT. J is TRBJ1-5 and V is TRBV23-1, with TRBD1 as a possible D gene (5 bases). TRBV23-1 is an ORF, with its function uncertain. The V and J ends lost 2 bases and 0 bases respectively, with 14 bases between them. This CDR3 has 17 residues.

CDR3 bases: TGTGCCAGCAGTTACTCAGGGGCGCACGACTATGGCTACACCTTC. Translating gives CASSYSGAHDYGYTF. The rearrangement joins TRBV6-5 to TRBJ1-2, with D tentatively TRBD1 (5 bases). The germline V gene encodes CDR1 MNHEY and CDR2 SVGAGI. Deletions cut 0 bases from V and 3 bases from J, with 11 bases between. This CDR3 is built from 15 residues.

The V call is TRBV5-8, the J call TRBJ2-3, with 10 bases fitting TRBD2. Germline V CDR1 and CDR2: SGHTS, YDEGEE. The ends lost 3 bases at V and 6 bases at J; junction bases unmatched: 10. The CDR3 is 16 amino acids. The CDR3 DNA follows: TGTGCCAGCAGCTCGCAAGCGGGGGGGCCCCATGATACGCAGTATTTT. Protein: CASSSQAGGPHDTQYF.